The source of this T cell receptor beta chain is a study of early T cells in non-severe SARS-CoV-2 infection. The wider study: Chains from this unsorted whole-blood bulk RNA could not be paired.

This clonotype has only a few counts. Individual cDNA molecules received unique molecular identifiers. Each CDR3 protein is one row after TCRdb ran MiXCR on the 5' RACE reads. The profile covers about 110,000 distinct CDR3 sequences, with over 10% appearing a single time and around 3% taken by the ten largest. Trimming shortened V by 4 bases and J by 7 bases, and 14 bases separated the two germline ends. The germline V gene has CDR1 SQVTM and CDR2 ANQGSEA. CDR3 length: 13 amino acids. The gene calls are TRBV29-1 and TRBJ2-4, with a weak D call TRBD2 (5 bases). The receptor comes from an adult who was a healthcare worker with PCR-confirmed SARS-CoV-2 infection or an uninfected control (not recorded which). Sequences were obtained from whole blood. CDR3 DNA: TGCAGCGTTGCCGTCCCACCGGGGAACATTCAGTACTTC. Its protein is CSVAVPPGNIQYF.